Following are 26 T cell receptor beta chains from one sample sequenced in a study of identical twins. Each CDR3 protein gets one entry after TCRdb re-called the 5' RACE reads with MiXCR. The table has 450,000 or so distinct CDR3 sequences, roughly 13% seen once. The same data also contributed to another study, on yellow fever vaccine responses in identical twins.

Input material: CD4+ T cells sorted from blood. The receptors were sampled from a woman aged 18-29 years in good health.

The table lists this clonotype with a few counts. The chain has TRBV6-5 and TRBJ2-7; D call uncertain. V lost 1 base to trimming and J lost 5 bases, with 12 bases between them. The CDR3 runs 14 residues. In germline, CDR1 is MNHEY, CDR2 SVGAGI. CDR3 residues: CASSYWQADDEQYF. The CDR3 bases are TGTGCCAGCAGTTACTGGCAGGCTGACGACGAGCAGTACTTC.

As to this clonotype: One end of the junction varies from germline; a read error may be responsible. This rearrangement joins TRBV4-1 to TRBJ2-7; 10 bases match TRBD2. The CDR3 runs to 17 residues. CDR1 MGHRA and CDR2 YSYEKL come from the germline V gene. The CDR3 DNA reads TGCGCCAGCAGCCACTGGCCGGGAGCGGGAGGGCCGAGGGAGCAATACTTC. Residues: CASSHWPGAGGPREQYF.

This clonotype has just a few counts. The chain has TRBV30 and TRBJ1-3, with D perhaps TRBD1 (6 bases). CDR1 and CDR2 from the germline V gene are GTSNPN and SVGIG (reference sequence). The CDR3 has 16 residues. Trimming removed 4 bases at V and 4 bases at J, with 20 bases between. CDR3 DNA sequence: TGTGCCTGGACCTCCGGTTTACAGGGTTTGGGAAACACCATATATTTT. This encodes CAWTSGLQGLGNTIYF.

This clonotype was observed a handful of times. The CDR3 DNA reads TGTGCCATCAGTGAGTGGGTTGGAGGGACTAGCGTTTCGGTCGAGCAGTACTTC. It yields the protein CAISEWVGGTSVSVEQYF. The chain recombines TRBV10-3 with TRBJ2-7, with 10 positions matching TRBD2. Germline V lookup: CDR1 ENHRY, CDR2 SYGVKD. With 1 base clipped from V and 6 bases from J, the junction kept 15 bases outside the gene matches. CDR3 length: 18 residues.

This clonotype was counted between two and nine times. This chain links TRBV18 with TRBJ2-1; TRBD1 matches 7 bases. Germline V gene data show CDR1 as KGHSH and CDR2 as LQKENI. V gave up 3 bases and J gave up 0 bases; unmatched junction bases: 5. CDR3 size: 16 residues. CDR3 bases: TGTGCCAGCTCACCCTTGGGACAGAGCTCCTACAATGAGCAGTTCTTC. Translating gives CASSPLGQSSYNEQFF.

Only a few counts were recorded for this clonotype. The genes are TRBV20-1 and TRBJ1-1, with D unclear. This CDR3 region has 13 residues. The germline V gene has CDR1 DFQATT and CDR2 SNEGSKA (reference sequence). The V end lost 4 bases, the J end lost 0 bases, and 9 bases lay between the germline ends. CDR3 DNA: TGCAGTGCTAATGGCGGGATGAACACTGAAGCTTTCTTT. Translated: CSANGGMNTEAFF.

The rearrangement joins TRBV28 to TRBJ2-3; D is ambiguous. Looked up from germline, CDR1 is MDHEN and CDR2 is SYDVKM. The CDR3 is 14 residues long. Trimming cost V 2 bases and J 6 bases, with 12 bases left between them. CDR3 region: CASSLSPLMDTQYF. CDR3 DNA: TGTGCCAGCAGTTTAAGCCCGCTTATGGATACGCAGTATTTT.

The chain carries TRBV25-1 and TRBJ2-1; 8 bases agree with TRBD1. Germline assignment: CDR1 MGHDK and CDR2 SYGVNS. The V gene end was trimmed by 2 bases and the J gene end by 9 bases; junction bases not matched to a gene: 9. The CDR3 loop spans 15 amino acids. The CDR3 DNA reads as TGTGCCAGCAGTGAAACCGGACAGGGTCGGGCTGAGCAGTTCTTC. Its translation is CASSETGQGRAEQFF.

The CDR3 protein is CSARDGLQETQYF. In DNA, the CDR3 is TGCAGTGCTAGAGATGGGCTACAAGAGACCCAGTACTTC. The V call is TRBV20-1, the J call TRBJ2-5; D gene ambiguous. The V end was cut by 0 bases, the J end by 2 bases, with 7 bases between. Germline-derived CDR1 and CDR2 are DFQATT and SNEGSKA (reference sequence). The CDR3 spans 13 residues.

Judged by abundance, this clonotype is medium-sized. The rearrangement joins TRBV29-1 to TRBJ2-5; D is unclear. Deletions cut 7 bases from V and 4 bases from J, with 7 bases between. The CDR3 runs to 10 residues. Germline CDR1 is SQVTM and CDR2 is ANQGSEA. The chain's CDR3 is CSGGPETQYF. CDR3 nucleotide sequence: TGCAGCGGAGGACCAGAGACCCAGTACTTC.

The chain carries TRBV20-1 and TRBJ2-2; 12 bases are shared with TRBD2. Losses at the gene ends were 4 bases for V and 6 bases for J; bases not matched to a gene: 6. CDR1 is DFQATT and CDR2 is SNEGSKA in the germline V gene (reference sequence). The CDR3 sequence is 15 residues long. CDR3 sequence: CSATPSGRVAGELFF. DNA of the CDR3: TGCAGTGCTACCCCTAGCGGGAGGGTCGCCGGGGAGCTGTTTTTT.

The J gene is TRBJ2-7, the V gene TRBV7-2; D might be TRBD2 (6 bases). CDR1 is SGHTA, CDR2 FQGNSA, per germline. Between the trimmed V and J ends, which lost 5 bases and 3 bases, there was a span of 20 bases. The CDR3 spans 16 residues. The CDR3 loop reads CASSTRGTPGGYEQYF. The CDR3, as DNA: TGTGCCAGCAGCACCCGGGGGACCCCCGGGGGCTACGAGCAGTACTTC.

The CDR3 DNA is TGTGCCAGCAGCTTGGGGGGGGGGAATACCTACGAGCAGTACTTC. It codes for CASSLGGGNTYEQYF. V is TRBV11-2 and J is TRBJ2-7; 7 bases align to TRBD2. The CDR3 covers 15 residues. Germline V gene data show CDR1 as SGHAT and CDR2 as FQNNGV. J was trimmed by 2 bases and V by 3 bases; bases with no gene match: 7.

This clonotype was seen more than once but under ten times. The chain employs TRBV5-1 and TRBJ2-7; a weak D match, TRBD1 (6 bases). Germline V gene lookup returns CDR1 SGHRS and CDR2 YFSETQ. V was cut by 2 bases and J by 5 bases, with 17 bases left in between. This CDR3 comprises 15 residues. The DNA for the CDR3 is TGCGCCAGCAGCTTTGGGCAGGGGCCAGTGAACGAGCAGTACTTC. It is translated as CASSFGQGPVNEQYF.

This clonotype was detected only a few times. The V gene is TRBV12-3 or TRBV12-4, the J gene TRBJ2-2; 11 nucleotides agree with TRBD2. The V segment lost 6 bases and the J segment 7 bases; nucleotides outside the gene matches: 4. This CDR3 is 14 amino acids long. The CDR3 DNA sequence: TGTGCCAGCAGACTAGCGGGGGCGGTCGGGGAGCTGTTTTTT. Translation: CASRLAGAVGELFF.

CDR3 DNA sequence: TGCAGTGCTAGAGACGGGTCGCGAAGGGGGAATGAGCAGTTCTTC. Translation: CSARDGSRRGNEQFF. This sequence joins TRBV20-1 and TRBJ2-1; weak D call: TRBD1 (6 bases). Trimming removed 0 bases at V and 7 bases at J, with 16 bases between. The CDR3 length is 15 residues. In germline, CDR1 is DFQATT, CDR2 SNEGSKA (reference sequence).

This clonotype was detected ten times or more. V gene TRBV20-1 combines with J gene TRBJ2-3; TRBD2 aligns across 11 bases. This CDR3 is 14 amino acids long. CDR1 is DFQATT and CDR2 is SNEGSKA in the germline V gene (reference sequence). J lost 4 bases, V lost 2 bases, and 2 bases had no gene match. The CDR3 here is CSARLAGGADTQYF. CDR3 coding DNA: TGCAGTGCTAGACTAGCGGGAGGTGCAGATACGCAGTATTTT.

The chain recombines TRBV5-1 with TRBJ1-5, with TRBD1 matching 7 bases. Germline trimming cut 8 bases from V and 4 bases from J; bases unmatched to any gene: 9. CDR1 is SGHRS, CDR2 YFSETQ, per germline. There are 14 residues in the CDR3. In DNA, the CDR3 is TGCGCCAGGAGCAGGGGGGACCCGAATCAGCCCCAGCATTTT. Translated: CARSRGDPNQPQHF.

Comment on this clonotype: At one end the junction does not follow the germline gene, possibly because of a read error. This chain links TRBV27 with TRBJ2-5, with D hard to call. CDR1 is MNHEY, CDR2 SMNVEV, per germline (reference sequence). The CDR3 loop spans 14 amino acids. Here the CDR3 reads CASSLRTSSETQYF. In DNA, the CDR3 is TGTGCCAGCAGTTTACGGACGTCGTCGGAGACCCAGTATTTC.

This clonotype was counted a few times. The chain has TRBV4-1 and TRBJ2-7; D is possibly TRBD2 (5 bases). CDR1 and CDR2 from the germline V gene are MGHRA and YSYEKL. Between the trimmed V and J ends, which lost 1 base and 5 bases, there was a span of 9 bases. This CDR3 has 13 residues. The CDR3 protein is CASSQVGVNEQYF. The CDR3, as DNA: TGCGCCAGCAGCCAAGTGGGAGTGAACGAGCAGTACTTC.

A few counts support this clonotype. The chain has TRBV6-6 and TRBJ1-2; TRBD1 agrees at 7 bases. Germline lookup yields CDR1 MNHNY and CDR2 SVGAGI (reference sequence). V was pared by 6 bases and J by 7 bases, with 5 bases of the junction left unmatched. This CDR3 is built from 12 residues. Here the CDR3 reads CASRSGGGGYTF. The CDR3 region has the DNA TGTGCCAGCAGGTCAGGGGGGGGTGGCTACACCTTC.

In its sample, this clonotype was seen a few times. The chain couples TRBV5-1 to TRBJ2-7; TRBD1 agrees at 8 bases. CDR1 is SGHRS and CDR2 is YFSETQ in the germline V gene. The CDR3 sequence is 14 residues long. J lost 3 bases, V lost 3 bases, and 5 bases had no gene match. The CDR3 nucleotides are TGCGCCAGCAGCTCCCGGGACAGGTACTACGAGCAGTACTTC. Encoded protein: CASSSRDRYYEQYF.

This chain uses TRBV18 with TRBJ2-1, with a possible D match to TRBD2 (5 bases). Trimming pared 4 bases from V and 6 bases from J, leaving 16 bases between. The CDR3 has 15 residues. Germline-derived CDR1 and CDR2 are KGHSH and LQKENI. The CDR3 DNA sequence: TGTGCCAGCTCACGCGAACGACTACCGTCCAATGAGCAGTTCTTC. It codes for CASSRERLPSNEQFF.

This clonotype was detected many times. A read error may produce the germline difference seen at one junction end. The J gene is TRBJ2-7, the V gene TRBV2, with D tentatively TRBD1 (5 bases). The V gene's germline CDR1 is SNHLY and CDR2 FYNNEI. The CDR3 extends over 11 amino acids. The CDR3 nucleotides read TGTGCCAGCAGTGAAGCGGGGCAGGGTTCCTTC. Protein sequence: CASSEAGQGSF.

The CDR3 DNA reads as TGCAGTGCTAGAACTGGGACAGGGAGGGAGACCCAGTACTTC. It encodes CSARTGTGRETQYF. J is TRBJ2-5 and V is TRBV20-1, with 9 bases matching TRBD1. CDR1 and CDR2 (germline): DFQATT, SNEGSKA (reference sequence). Losses at the gene ends were 2 bases for V and 5 bases for J; bases not matched to a gene: 6. This CDR3 is 14 amino acids long.

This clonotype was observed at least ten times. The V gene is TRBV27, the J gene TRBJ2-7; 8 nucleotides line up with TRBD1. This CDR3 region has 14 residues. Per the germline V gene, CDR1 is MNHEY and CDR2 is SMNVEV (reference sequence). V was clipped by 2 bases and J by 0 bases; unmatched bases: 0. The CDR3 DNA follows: TGTGCCAGCAGTTTACAGGGGGCCTCCTACGAGCAGTACTTC. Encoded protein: CASSLQGASYEQYF.